Listed below are T cell receptor beta chains from one sample, sequenced in a study of T cell repertoires in cytomegalovirus infection. TCRdb redid the calling of the reads with MiXCR, one entry per CDR3 protein. The data hold roughly 170,000 distinct CDR3 sequences, with about 22% observed a single time. Antigens for these TCRs are unknown. Sample: CD8+ T cells from cultured PBMCs, taken from culture after CMV antigen stimulation. These receptor sequences come from a human donor in good health (CMV status not recorded). Some clones in this sample may be carry-over from other donors' samples. Both conserved end residues are part of each CDR3. A D gene is named only where the DNA matches it firmly. Not all rows give a size; the values are once, few, many and, for expanded clones, a class.

abundance,j_gene,d_gene,v_gene,len,CDR3aa,CDR3nt
few,TRBJ1-5,NA,TRBV7-2,14,CASSFSASNQPQHF,TGTGCCAGCAGCTTTTCCGCGAGCAATCAGCCCCAGCATTTT
few,TRBJ2-7,TRBD2,TRBV7-2,19,CASSRPRVLAGGPAYEQYF,TGTGCCAGCAGCCGCCCCCGGGTGCTAGCGGGGGGACCTGCCTACGAGCAGTACTTC
NA,TRBJ2-7,NA,TRBV27,15,CASSLDTASSYEQYF,TGTGCCAGCAGCCTAGACACGGCGAGCTCCTACGAGCAGTACTTC
few,TRBJ1-1,TRBD1,TRBV6-2/TRBV6-3,13,CASRGDSPDEAFF,TGTGCCAGCAGGGGGGACAGCCCAGATGAAGCTTTCTTT
few,TRBJ2-1,NA,TRBV12-3/TRBV12-4,14,CASSPMTGWNEQFF,TGTGCCAGCAGTCCCATGACAGGATGGAATGAGCAGTTCTTC
few,TRBJ2-1,TRBD2,TRBV11-2,16,CASNLGGAGSYNEQFF,TGTGCCAGCAACCTCGGGGGGGCCGGCTCCTACAATGAGCAGTTCTTC
NA,TRBJ2-7,TRBD1,TRBV6-4,15,CASRGTGGPTYEQYF,TGTGCCAGCAGAGGGACAGGGGGGCCCACCTACGAGCAGTACTTC
many,TRBJ1-1,NA,TRBV10-3,16,CAISELGSGGGTEAFF,TGTGCCATCAGTGAGTTAGGGTCTGGGGGAGGGACTGAAGCTTTCTTT
NA,TRBJ1-5,NA,TRBV5-8,14,CASSLGPINQPQHF,TGTGCCAGCAGCTTGGGACCGATCAATCAGCCCCAGCATTTT
NA,TRBJ2-1,TRBD2,TRBV7-9,18,CASSQGTSGGRSYNEQFF,TGTGCCAGCAGCCAAGGGACTAGCGGGGGTAGGTCCTACAATGAGCAGTTCTTC
few,TRBJ2-1,TRBD2,TRBV12-3/TRBV12-4,15,CASRPGLAEYNEQFF,TGTGCCAGCAGACCGGGACTAGCGGAATACAATGAGCAGTTCTTC
NA,TRBJ1-1,NA,TRBV12-3/TRBV12-4,13,CASSFTGATEAFF,TGTGCCAGCAGTTTCACGGGTGCCACTGAAGCTTTCTTT
NA,TRBJ1-4,NA,TRBV7-6,16,CASSSPRDRNEEKLFF,TGTGCCAGCAGCTCCCCCCGGGACCGCAATGAGGAAAAACTGTTTTTT
NA,TRBJ2-2,TRBD2,TRBV7-6,15,CASSPKLAATGELFF,TGTGCCAGCAGCCCTAAACTAGCGGCCACCGGGGAGCTGTTTTTT
NA,TRBJ1-1,NA,TRBV6-4,13,CASSLMSNTEAFF,TGTGCCAGCAGTCTTATGTCGAACACTGAAGCTTTCTTT
NA,TRBJ2-3,NA,TRBV27,16,CASSFLAPGQGYTQYF,TGTGCCAGCAGTTTTTTAGCCCCGGGGCAGGGGTATACGCAGTATTTT
few,TRBJ1-2,NA,TRBV12-3/TRBV12-4,13,CATQDHGIYGYTF,TGTGCCACCCAAGACCACGGGATCTATGGCTACACCTTC
once,TRBJ2-7,TRBD2,TRBV7-2,15,CASSLPGRGFYEQYF,TGTGCCAGCAGCCTGCCGGGGAGGGGTTTTTACGAGCAGTACTTC
once,TRBJ2-1,TRBD2,TRBV7-6,17,CASSSSISGGGYNEQFF,TGTGCCAGCAGCTCCAGTATCAGCGGGGGGGGCTACAATGAGCAGTTCTTC
many,TRBJ2-7,TRBD1,TRBV7-2,17,CASSPLIIDRDPYEQYF,TGTGCCAGCAGCCCACTAATAATCGACAGGGACCCCTACGAGCAGTACTTC
NA,TRBJ2-7,TRBD1,TRBV7-2,15,CASSFRLDRAYEQYF,TGTGCCAGCAGCTTCAGGCTCGACAGGGCCTACGAGCAGTACTTC
NA,TRBJ1-4,NA,TRBV7-6,15,CASSLTGGENEKLFF,TGTGCCAGCAGCTTAACGGGGGGTGAGAATGAAAAACTGTTTTTT
NA,TRBJ2-7,NA,TRBV7-9,15,CASGGRASDPYEQYF,TGTGCCAGCGGAGGACGCGCTAGCGATCCCTACGAGCAGTACTTC
NA,TRBJ2-7,TRBD1,TRBV7-6,14,CASSFGTGIYEQYF,TGTGCCAGCAGCTTCGGGACAGGGATCTACGAGCAGTACTTC
NA,TRBJ2-7,NA,TRBV6-1,13,CASSEAFFYEQYF,TGTGCCAGCAGTGAGGCATTTTTCTACGAGCAGTACTTC
medium-sized,TRBJ2-7,NA,TRBV6-6,13,CASSYSSVGEQYF,TGTGCCAGCAGTTACTCATCTGTAGGCGAGCAGTACTTC
NA,TRBJ2-6,NA,TRBV7-9,19,CASSLARAETPSGANVLTF,TGTGCCAGCAGCTTAGCGCGGGCGGAAACACCCTCTGGGGCCAACGTCCTGACTTTC
few,TRBJ1-1,NA,TRBV6-1,14,CASSTFEENTEAFF,TGTGCCAGCAGCACCTTTGAGGAGAACACTGAAGCTTTCTTT
NA,TRBJ2-1,TRBD2,TRBV7-2,14,CASTPRETPQEQFF,TGTGCCAGCACCCCGCGGGAGACTCCCCAGGAGCAGTTCTTC
NA,TRBJ1-3,NA,TRBV11-2,14,CASVWGRIVYTIYF,TGTGCCAGCGTATGGGGCCGAATAGTATACACCATATATTTT
NA,TRBJ1-2,NA,TRBV7-9,13,CASSLGAALGYTF,TGTGCCAGCAGCTTAGGAGCGGCCTTGGGCTACACCTTC
once,TRBJ2-7,NA,TRBV7-6,16,CASSSDLRDGGVEQYF,TGTGCCAGCAGCTCCGACCTCCGGGACGGCGGGGTCGAGCAGTACTTC
NA,TRBJ2-1,NA,TRBV19,16,CASSIEAGRTYNEQFF,TGTGCCAGTAGTATAGAGGCAGGGAGAACCTACAATGAGCAGTTCTTC
NA,TRBJ2-7,NA,TRBV7-9,11,CASSQNREVYF,TGTGCCAGCAGCCAAAACAGGGAAGTGTACTTC
many,TRBJ1-2,NA,TRBV27,13,CASRSGGRYGYTF,TGTGCCAGCAGATCCGGAGGAAGATATGGCTACACCTTC
few,TRBJ2-2,TRBD1,TRBV7-8,16,CASSTRTGKNTGELFF,TGTGCCAGCAGCACCCGGACAGGGAAAAACACCGGGGAGCTGTTTTTT
few,TRBJ2-5,NA,TRBV7-6,13,CASSLMMWETQYF,TGTGCCAGCAGCTTAATGATGTGGGAGACCCAGTACTTC
NA,TRBJ2-7,NA,TRBV12-3/TRBV12-4,15,CASSSPYPQDYEQYF,TGTGCCAGCAGTTCCCCCTACCCACAGGACTACGAGCAGTACTTC
NA,TRBJ1-2,TRBD1,TRBV12-3/TRBV12-4,14,CASSSGQGSDGYTF,TGTGCCAGCAGTTCGGGACAGGGCTCAGATGGCTACACCTTC
few,TRBJ2-5,NA,TRBV6-5,13,CASSYPGQETQYF,TGTGCCAGCAGTTACCCTGGACAGGAGACCCAGTACTTC
NA,TRBJ2-1,NA,TRBV29-1,14,CSAVDRSAYNEQFF,TGCAGCGCCGTAGACAGGTCCGCCTACAATGAGCAGTTCTTC
NA,TRBJ1-5,NA,TRBV27,14,CASLPGSGNQPQHF,TGTGCCAGCCTCCCGGGATCCGGCAATCAGCCCCAGCATTTT